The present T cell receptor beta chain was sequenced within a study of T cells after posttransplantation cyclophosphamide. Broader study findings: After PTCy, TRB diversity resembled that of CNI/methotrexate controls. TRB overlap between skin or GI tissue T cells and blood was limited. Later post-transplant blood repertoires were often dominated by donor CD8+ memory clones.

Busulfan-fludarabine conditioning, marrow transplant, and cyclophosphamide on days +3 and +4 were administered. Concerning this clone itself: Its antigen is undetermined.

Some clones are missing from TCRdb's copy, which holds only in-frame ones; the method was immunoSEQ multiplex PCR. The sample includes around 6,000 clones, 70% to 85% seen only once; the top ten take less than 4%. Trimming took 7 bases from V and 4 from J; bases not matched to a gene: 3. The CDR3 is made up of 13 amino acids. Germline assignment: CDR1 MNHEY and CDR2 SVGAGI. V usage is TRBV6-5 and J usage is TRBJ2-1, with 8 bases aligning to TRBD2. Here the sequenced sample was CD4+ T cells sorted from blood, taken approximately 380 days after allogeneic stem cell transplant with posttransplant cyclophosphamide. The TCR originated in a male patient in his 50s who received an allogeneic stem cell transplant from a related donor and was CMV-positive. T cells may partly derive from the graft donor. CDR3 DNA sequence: TGTGCCAGCACCGGGGGGGTGTACAATGAGCAGTTCTTC. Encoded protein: CASTGGVYNEQFF.